This T cell receptor (beta chain) was retrieved from a study of cytomegalovirus exposure and HLA in healthy donors. Study-level background: Prior work identified 120 million or so unique TCR beta sequences in some 180 million T cells.

This CDR3 spans 14 amino acids. Germline values: CDR1 SGHDT, CDR2 YYEEEE. The V and J ends lost 2 bases and 4 bases respectively, with 11 bases between them. The study, taken as a whole, reports: There were some 150 TCR beta chains listed as cytomegalovirus-associated. V- and J-gene trimming in TCR beta was tied to a missense DCLRE1C variant by an analysis performed later. Later on, an analysis found that several of the most significant clusters appeared to be linked to common viral pathogens, which included parvovirus B19.

PCR was performed using 60 Vbeta and 13 Jbeta primers. Clones were sequenced by immunoSEQ multiplex PCR, and TCRdb holds only the in-frame ones, with some missing. The data hold 160,000 or so clones, with around 77% observed a single time. A word on this clone: What it recognizes is unknown.

The chain has TRBV5-6 and TRBJ2-3, with unresolved D. The receptor was isolated from a man in his sixties in good health and CMV-seronegative. The sample was PBMCs. CDR3 in DNA: TGTGCCAGCAGCTTAGGCCGTGGGCCAGATACGCAGTATTTT. Translating gives CASSLGRGPDTQYF.